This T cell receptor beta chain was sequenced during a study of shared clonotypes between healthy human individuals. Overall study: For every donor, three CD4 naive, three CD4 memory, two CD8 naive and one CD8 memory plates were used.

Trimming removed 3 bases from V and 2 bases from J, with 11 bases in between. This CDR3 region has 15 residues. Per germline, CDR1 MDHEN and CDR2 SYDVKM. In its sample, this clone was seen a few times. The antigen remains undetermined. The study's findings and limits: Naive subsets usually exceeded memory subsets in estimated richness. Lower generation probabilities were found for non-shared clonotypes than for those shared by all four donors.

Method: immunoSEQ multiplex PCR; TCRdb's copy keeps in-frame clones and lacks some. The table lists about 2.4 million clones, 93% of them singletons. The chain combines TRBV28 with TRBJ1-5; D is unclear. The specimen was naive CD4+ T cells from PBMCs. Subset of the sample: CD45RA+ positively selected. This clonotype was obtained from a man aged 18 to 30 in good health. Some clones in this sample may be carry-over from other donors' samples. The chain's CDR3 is CASSLRHGGNQPQHF. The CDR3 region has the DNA TGTGCCAGCAGTTTGCGCCATGGCGGCAATCAGCCCCAGCATTTT.